Listed below are T cell receptor beta chains from one sample, sequenced in a study of OX40 agonist ivuxolimab in advanced cancers. Generated by immunoSEQ multiplex PCR, the TCRdb table keeps only in-frame clones and is missing some. The table has 60,000 to 100,000 clones, roughly 84% seen once. The specimen was CD4+ or CD8+ T cells sorted from blood, collected in a trial of the OX40 agonist ivuxolimab. The receptor source for this set is an adult with an advanced solid tumor such as melanoma, head and neck, liver or kidney cancer. CDR3s include the opening cysteine and the closing phenylalanine or tryptophan. The order of the fields is J gene, V gene, CDR3 protein.

J: TRBJ1-2; V: TRBV11-3; CDR3: CASSSLEGRDGYTF
J: TRBJ2-2; V: TRBV28; CDR3: CATGETNTGELFF
J: TRBJ2-7; V: TRBV28; CDR3: CASSGLAGAYEQYF
J: TRBJ2-7; V: TRBV27; CDR3: CASSLSRAGWYEQYF
J: TRBJ2-3; V: TRBV5-6; CDR3: CASSLVSTDTQYF
J: TRBJ2-1; V: TRBV5-1; CDR3: CASSLSGTATTEQFF
J: TRBJ2-1; V: TRBV28; CDR3: CASTQRKAGGRDEQFF
J: TRBJ2-5; V: TRBV2; CDR3: CASSDDNVGGETQYF
J: TRBJ1-1; V: TRBV28; CDR3: CASAKGGSNTEAFF
J: TRBJ2-3; V: TRBV28; CDR3: CASSDGLARDYFTDTQYF
J: TRBJ2-1; V: TRBV6-1; CDR3: CASSGGSGSYNEQFF
J: TRBJ1-1; V: TRBV5-5; CDR3: CASSLSPVVGFGQMNTEAFF
J: TRBJ1-2; V: TRBV10-1; CDR3: CASSPGQNYGYTF
J: TRBJ2-7; V: TRBV28; CDR3: CASNRTPGYEQYF
J: TRBJ2-1; V: TRBV5-1; CDR3: CASSLTVMGSYNEQFF
J: TRBJ2-5; V: TRBV5-5; CDR3: CASSLMHQETQYF
J: TRBJ2-5; V: TRBV5-1; CDR3: CASRSGGGARETQYF
J: TRBJ2-1; V: TRBV28; CDR3: CASSLFTSGYNEQFF
J: TRBJ1-5; V: TRBV28; CDR3: CASSSTGPNQPQHF
J: TRBJ2-3; V: TRBV13; CDR3: CASSSYGRGTDTQYF
J: TRBJ1-1; V: TRBV6-5; CDR3: CASSPSGTVNTEAFF
J: TRBJ2-7; V: TRBV28; CDR3: CASSLGPRENYEQYF
J: TRBJ2-7; V: TRBV4-2; CDR3: CASSQGNAGGEQYF
J: TRBJ2-1; V: TRBV19; CDR3: CASSPRVTSSYNEQFF
J: TRBJ2-1; V: TRBV19; CDR3: CASMASGSGYEQFF
J: TRBJ1-1; V: TRBV28; CDR3: CALREGLNTEAFF
J: TRBJ1-3; V: TRBV12-5; CDR3: CASGLGPIGGAGNTIYF
J: TRBJ2-5; V: TRBV2; CDR3: CASTTTDITSETQYF
J: TRBJ2-7; V: TRBV6-6; CDR3: CASSYSEVSYEQYF
J: TRBJ2-1; V: TRBV29-1; CDR3: CSVGGGTGRYNEQFF
J: TRBJ1-2; V: TRBV28; CDR3: CASSLRVQGFYGYTF
J: TRBJ2-7; V: TRBV28; CDR3: CASSGPHAGAGEQYF
J: TRBJ2-7; V: TRBV5-1; CDR3: CASSAGGNEQYF
J: TRBJ2-1; V: TRBV27; CDR3: CASSKGLAGGSSHEQFF
J: TRBJ1-1; V: TRBV14; CDR3: CASSQFGQNTEAFF
J: TRBJ2-7; V: TRBV6-6; CDR3: CASSSGTRTYEQYF
J: TRBJ2-1; V: TRBV7-9; CDR3: CASSLEISYNEQFF
J: TRBJ2-7; V: TRBV19; CDR3: CASSRGTFYEQYF
J: TRBJ2-7; V: TRBV7-2; CDR3: CASSLGDRGQYEQYF
J: TRBJ2-6; V: TRBV5-1; CDR3: CASSLVTASSGANVLTF
J: TRBJ1-1; V: TRBV10-3; CDR3: CAISELGDTEAFF
J: TRBJ2-7; V: TRBV6-1; CDR3: CASISGDSSYEQYF
J: TRBJ2-5; V: TRBV5-1; CDR3: CASSLNGGRSQETQYF
J: NA; V: TRBV2; CDR3: CASSERNEQYF
J: TRBJ2-5; V: TRBV18; CDR3: CASSPGLLSQETQYF
J: TRBJ2-3; V: TRBV10-3; CDR3: CAISVNAKITDTQYF
J: TRBJ2-1; V: TRBV29-1; CDR3: CSVDLAGYHEQFF
J: TRBJ2-3; V: TRBV15; CDR3: CATSTGTSGNSDTQYF
J: TRBJ2-7; V: TRBV10-2; CDR3: CASSVGLAGPAYEQYF
J: TRBJ2-7; V: TRBV18; CDR3: CASSPGVQGVDEQYF
J: TRBJ2-7; V: TRBV27; CDR3: CASSRQPNYEQYF
J: TRBJ2-3; V: TRBV7-8; CDR3: CASSLGLLNEDTQYF